This entry features one T cell receptor (beta chain) sequence. Its antigen is not known. This entry comes from a study of early stage breast cancer tumors. Across the whole study: ER+/PR+/HER2- status applied to about 80% of the 16 invasive breast tumors. Findings and limits, study-wide: Comparing each tissue with blood distinguished tumor from normal in 14 of 16 patients. Enriched TCRB sequences shared across patients were mostly commonly generated sequences.

CDR1 PRHDT and CDR2 FYEKMQ come from the germline V gene (reference sequence). Trimming took 1 base from V and 8 from J, leaving 17 bases between them. This CDR3 has 15 amino acids. Assay: immunoSEQ multiplex PCR; the TCRdb copy retains only in-frame clones and omits some. The table records almost 55,000 clones, around nine tenths of them present only once. This clonotype was obtained from a person between 65 and 79 years old with breast cancer. V gene TRBV13 combines with J gene TRBJ1-2, with TRBD1 as a possible D gene (6 bases). The sample taken for sequencing was blood. CDR3 sequence: CASSLVDRPGVGYTF. The CDR3 DNA sequence: TGTGCCAGCAGCTTAGTCGACAGGCCCGGAGTCGGCTACACCTTC.